The subject of this entry is one T cell receptor (beta chain). The antigen is not known. Expressed TCRB transcripts were sequenced because the entire RNA isolate underwent reverse transcription. Clones were read by immunoSEQ multiplex PCR, and TCRdb kept only the in-frame ones, dropping some. Of 310,000 or so clones listed, approximately 9.9% were seen once; the top ten hold 0.015%. This CDR3 comprises 14 residues. The germline V and J ends were trimmed by 0 bases and 8 bases, with 13 bases remaining between them. Germline values: CDR1 MNHEY, CDR2 SVGAGI. A CD45RO/CCR7/CD25/CD127/CD95/CD27 panel sorted naive, central memory, regulatory and stem cell-like memory CD4+ cells. The data originate from a study of beta chain features in type 1 diabetes. Points from the study as a whole: A PCR bias possibly favoring shorter templates would apply equally to patients and controls.

The sequence derives from a young woman in good health. The V and J genes are TRBV6-5 and TRBJ1-2; D remains ambiguous. The source material was naive CD4+ T cells from blood. In DNA form, the CDR3 reads TGTGCCAGCAGTTACTCCACCTACGCCGGGGGCTACACCTTC. Its translation: CASSYSTYAGGYTF.